The 9 T cell receptor beta chains in this list originate from one sample, sequenced in a study of blood T cells in healthy people across ages. A second PCR of about 6 to 11 cycles used a sample-barcoded 5' primer and a J-beta primer mix. TCRdb re-called the 5' RACE reads with MiXCR, one entry per CDR3 protein. The table has 600,000 or so distinct CDR3 sequences, roughly 31% seen once. Sample: blood. The receptors here all came from a woman aged 80 or over in good health.

About this clonotype itself: One base away lies a much larger clone, so this may be a sequencing read error. The chain recombines TRBV6-2 or TRBV6-3 with TRBJ2-7; 9 positions match TRBD2. The CDR3 has 15 residues. Per germline, CDR1 MNHEY and CDR2 SVGEGT. Unmatched junction bases numbered 13, after V lost 6 bases and J lost 7 bases. The CDR3 DNA follows: TGTGCCAGCAGCCCTCGCAGCGGGGGGTTCAATGAGCAGTACTTC. This encodes CASSPRSGGFNEQYF.

This clonotype was counted at least ten times. This may arise from a read error, as a much more abundant clone is one base away. This rearrangement joins TRBV29-1 to TRBJ2-7; tentatively, D is TRBD1 (5 bases). V was cut by 3 bases and J by 5 bases, with 11 bases left in between. This CDR3 has 12 amino acids. Germline CDR1 is SQVTM and CDR2 is ANQGSEA. The chain's CDR3 is CSVDQGSHEQYF. DNA for the CDR3: TGCAGCGTTGATCAGGGAAGCCACGAGCAGTACTTC.

This clonotype has only a few counts. This sequence joins TRBV24-1 and TRBJ2-3, with 7 bases that match TRBD1. CDR1 KGHDR and CDR2 SFDVKD come from the germline V gene. This CDR3 comprises 16 residues. The V and J ends lost 2 bases and 1 base, in that order; junction bases with no gene match: 5. The chain's CDR3 is CATSDSTGWGTDTQYF. CDR3 sequence (DNA): TGTGCCACCAGTGATTCGACAGGGTGGGGCACAGATACGCAGTATTTT.

As for this clonotype: A much larger clone is a single base away; this may be a read error. The chain employs TRBV4-2 and TRBJ2-3; the D gene could be TRBD1 or TRBD2 (6 bases each). The V gene's germline CDR1 is LGHNA and CDR2 YNFKEQ. V was shortened by 3 bases and J by 4 bases, with 26 bases between the two germline ends. This CDR3 region has 19 residues. The DNA for the CDR3 is TGTGCCAGCAGCCAGGACTGGACTAACGGGGGCCACCATCCAGATACGCAGTATTTT. Translated: CASSQDWTNGGHHPDTQYF.

This clonotype was seen a single time. With a much larger clone just one base away, this may be a read error. The CDR3 end shows no conserved phenylalanine or tryptophan, and so a read error is likely. V is TRBV6-1 and J is TRBJ2-4, with D perhaps matching TRBD2 (5 bases). The J call may be mistaken, given a closer DNA end match to TRBJ2-7. The germline CDR1 and CDR2 sequences are MNHNS and SASEGT. The CDR3 is made up of 15 amino acids. CDR3 amino acids: CASSAGPGSSYEQYC. DNA of the CDR3: TGTGCCAGCAGTGCTGGGCCGGGGTCAAGCTACGAGCAGTACTGC.

About this clonotype: Just one base apart from a much larger clone, this may be a read error. The CDR3 here is CASSSRQGVPSGANVLTF. In DNA, the CDR3 is TGTGCCAGCAGCTCTAGACAGGGGGTCCCCTCTGGGGCCAACGTCCTGACTTTC. V usage is TRBV6-2 or TRBV6-3 and J usage is TRBJ2-6, with 9 bases lining up with TRBD1. The ends lost 6 bases at V and 0 bases at J; junction bases unmatched: 9. The CDR3 is 18 amino acids. The germline V gene has CDR1 MNHEY and CDR2 SVGEGT.

Worth noting for this clonotype: Relative to the germline gene, one junction end is altered; a read error may explain this. The chain recombines TRBV20-1 with TRBJ1-5; 7 nucleotides agree with TRBD1. The germline gives CDR1 DFQATT, CDR2 SNEGSKA (reference sequence). The CDR3 has 13 residues. CDR3 residues: CSAHRGLDQPRHF. Here the CDR3 DNA reads TGCAGTGCTCACAGGGGCTTAGATCAGCCCCGGCATTTT.

This clonotype was seen repeatedly, ten times or more. This chain connects TRBV20-1 to TRBJ2-7; maybe TRBD2 (7 bases). V lost 3 bases and J lost 2, with 17 bases in between. Germline lookup yields CDR1 DFQATT and CDR2 SNEGSKA (reference sequence). This CDR3 has 15 amino acids. The CDR3 DNA is TGCAGTGCTAGGGGGGGGAGGGGGACCCCCTACGAGCAGTACTTC. Protein: CSARGGRGTPYEQYF.

CDR3 bases: TGCGCCATCGCCCAGGGGGACAGGGGCACCTACGAGCAGTACTTC. It encodes CAIAQGDRGTYEQYF. The rearrangement links TRBV5-1 to TRBJ2-7, with 10 bases identical to TRBD1. J was trimmed by 2 bases and V by 9 bases; bases with no gene match: 11. Germline assignment: CDR1 SGHRS and CDR2 YFSETQ. This CDR3 region has 15 residues.